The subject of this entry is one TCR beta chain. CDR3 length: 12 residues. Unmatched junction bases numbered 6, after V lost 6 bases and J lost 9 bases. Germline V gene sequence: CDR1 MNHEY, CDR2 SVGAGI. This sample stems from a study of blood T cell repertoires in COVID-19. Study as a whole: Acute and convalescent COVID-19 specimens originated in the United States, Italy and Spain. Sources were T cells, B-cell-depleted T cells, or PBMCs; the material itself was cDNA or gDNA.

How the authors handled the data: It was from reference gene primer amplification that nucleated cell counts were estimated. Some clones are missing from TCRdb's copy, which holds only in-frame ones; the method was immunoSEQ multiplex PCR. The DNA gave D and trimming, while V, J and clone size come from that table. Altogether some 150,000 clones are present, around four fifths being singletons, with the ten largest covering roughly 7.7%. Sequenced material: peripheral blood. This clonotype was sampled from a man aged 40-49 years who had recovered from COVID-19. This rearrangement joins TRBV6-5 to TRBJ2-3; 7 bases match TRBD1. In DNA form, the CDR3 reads TGTGCCAGCAGCCGAGGACAGGAGACGCAGTATTTT. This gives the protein CASSRGQETQYF.